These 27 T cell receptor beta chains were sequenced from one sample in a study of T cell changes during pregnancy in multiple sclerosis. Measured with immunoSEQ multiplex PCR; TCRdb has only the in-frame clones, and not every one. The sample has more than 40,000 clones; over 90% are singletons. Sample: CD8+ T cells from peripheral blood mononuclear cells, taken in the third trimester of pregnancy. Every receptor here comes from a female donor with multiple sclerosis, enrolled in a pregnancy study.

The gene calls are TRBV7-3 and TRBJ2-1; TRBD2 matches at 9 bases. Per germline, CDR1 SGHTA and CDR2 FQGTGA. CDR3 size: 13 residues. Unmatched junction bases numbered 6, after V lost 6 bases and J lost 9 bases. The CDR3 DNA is TGTGCCAGCAGACCAGCAGCGGGAGGTGAGCAGTTCTTC. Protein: CASRPAAGGEQFF.

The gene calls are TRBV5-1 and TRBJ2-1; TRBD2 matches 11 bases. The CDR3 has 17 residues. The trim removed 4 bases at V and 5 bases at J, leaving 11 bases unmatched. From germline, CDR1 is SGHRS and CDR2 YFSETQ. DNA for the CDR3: TGCGCCAGCAGCCAACGCTTAGCGGGAGGGCCTCACAATGAGCAGTTCTTC. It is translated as CASSQRLAGGPHNEQFF.

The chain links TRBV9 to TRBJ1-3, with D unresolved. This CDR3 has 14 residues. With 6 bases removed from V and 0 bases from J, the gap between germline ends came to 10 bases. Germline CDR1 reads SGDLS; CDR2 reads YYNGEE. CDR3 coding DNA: TGTGCCAGCACCTCTACCGGCTCTGGAAACACCATATATTTT. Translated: CASTSTGSGNTIYF.

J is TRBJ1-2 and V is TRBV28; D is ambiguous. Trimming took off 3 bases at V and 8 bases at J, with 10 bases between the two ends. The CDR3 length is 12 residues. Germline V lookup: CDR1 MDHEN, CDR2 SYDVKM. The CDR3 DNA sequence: TGTGCCAGCAGTTTTGTCAATTCCGGCTACACCTTC. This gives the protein CASSFVNSGYTF.

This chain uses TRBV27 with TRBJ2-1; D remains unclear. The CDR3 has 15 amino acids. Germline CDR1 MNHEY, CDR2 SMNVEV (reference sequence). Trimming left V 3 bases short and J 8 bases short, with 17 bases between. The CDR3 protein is CASSFSTPPIHEQFF. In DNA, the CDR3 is TGTGCCAGCAGTTTTAGTACCCCTCCTATTCATGAGCAGTTCTTC.

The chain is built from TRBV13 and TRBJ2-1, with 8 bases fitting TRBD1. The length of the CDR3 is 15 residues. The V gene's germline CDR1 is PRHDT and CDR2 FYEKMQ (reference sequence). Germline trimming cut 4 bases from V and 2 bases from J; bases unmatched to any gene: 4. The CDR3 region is CASSSGQDPYNEQFF. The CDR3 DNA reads TGTGCCAGCAGCTCGGGACAGGACCCCTACAATGAGCAGTTCTTC.

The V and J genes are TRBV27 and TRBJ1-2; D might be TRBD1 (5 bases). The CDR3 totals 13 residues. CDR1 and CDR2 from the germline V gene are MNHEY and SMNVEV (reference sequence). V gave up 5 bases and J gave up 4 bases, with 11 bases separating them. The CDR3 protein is CASSNGRAYGYTF. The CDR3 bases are TGTGCCAGCAGTAACGGCAGGGCCTATGGCTACACCTTC.

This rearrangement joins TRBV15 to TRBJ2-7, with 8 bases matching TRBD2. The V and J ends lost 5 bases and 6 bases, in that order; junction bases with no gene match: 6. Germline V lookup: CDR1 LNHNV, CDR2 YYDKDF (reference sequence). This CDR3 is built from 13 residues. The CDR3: CATSLTSVGEQYF. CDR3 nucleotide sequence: TGTGCCACCAGCTTGACTAGCGTAGGCGAGCAGTACTTC.

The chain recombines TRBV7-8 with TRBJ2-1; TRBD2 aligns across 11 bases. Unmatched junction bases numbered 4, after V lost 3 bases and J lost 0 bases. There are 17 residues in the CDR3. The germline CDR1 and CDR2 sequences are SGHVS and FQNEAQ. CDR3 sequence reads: CASSLMLAGGSYNEQFF. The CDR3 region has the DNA TGTGCCAGCAGCTTGATGCTAGCGGGAGGCTCCTACAATGAGCAGTTCTTC.

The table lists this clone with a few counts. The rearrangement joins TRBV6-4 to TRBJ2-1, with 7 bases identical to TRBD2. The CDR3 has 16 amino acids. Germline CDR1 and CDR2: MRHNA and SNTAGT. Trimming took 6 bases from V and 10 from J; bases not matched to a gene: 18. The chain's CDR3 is CASSPHPGSGEGEQFF. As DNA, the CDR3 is TGTGCCAGCAGCCCTCACCCCGGATCGGGGGAGGGAGAGCAGTTCTTC.

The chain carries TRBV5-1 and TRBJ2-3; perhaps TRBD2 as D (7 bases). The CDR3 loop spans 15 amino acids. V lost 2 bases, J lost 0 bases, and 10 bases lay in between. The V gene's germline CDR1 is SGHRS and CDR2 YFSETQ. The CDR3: CASSFRGASTDTQYF. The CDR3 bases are TGCGCCAGCAGCTTCCGGGGGGCCAGCACAGATACGCAGTATTTT.

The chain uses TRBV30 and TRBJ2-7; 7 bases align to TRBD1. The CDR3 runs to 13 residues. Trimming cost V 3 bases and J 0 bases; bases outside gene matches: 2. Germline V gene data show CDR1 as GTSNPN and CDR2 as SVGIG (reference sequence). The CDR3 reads CAWRDRSSYEQYF. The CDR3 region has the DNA TGTGCCTGGAGGGACAGGAGCTCCTACGAGCAGTACTTC.

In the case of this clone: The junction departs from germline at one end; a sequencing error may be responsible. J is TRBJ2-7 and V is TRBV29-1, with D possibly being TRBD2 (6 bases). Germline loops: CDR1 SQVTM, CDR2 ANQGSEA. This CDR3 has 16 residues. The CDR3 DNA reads TGCAGCATTGAAGAAGGCAGAACGGGAGAGACCTACGAGCAGTACTTC. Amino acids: CSIEEGRTGETYEQYF.

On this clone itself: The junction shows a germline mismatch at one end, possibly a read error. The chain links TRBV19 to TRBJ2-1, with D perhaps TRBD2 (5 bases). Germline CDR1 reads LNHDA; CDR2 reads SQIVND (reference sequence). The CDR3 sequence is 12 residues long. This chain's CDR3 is CASSITRDEQFF. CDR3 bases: TGTGCCAGCAGTATTACTAGGGATGAGCAGTTCTTC.

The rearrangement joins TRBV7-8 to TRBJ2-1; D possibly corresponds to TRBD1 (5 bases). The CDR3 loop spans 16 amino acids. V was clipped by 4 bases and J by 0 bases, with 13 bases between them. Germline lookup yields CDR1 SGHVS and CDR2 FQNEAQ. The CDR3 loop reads CASSSPDKHSYNEQFF. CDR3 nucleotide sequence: TGTGCCAGCAGCTCCCCGGACAAACACTCCTACAATGAGCAGTTCTTC. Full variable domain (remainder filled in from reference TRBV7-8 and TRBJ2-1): GAGVSQSPRYKVAKRGQDVALRCDPISGHVSLFWYQQALGQGPEFLTYFQNEAQLDKSGLPSDRFFAERPEGSVSTLKIQRTQQEDSAVYLCASSSPDKHSYNEQFFGPGTRLTVL.

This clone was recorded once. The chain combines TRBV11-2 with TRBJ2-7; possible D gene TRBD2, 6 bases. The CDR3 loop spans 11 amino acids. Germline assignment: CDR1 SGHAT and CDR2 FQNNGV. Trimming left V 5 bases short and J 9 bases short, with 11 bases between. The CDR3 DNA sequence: TGTGCCAGCAGCGGAGAGGGAGGGCAGTACTTC. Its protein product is CASSGEGGQYF.

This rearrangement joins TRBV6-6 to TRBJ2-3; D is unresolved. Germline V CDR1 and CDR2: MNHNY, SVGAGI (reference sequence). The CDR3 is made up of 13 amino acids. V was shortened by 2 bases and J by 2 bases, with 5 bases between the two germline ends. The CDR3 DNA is TGTGCCAGCAGTTACGACACCACAGATACGCAGTATTTT. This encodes CASSYDTTDTQYF.

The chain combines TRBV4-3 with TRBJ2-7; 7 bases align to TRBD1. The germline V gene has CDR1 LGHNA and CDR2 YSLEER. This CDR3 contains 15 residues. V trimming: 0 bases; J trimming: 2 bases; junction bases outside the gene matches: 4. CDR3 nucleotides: TGCGCCAGCAGCCAAGATCGGGACAGAGCCTACGAGCAGTACTTC. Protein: CASSQDRDRAYEQYF.

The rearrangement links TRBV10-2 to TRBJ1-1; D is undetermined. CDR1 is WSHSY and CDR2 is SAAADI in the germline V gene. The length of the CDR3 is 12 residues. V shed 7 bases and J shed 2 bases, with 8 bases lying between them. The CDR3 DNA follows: TGCGCCAGCATGGAGGGAAACACTGAAGCTTTCTTT. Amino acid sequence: CASMEGNTEAFF.

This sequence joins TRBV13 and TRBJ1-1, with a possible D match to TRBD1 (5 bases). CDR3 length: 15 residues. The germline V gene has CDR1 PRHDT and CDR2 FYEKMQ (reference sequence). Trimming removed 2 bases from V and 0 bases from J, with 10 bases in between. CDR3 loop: CASSLYGALNTEAFF. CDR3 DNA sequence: TGTGCCAGCAGCTTATATGGGGCGTTGAACACTGAAGCTTTCTTT.

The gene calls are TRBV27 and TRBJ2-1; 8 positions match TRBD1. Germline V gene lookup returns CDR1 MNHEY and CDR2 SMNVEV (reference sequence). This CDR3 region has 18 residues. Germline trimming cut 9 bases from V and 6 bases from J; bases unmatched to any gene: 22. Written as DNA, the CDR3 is TGTGCCAGTTATGGGTCCCAGGGGGCGCAGGTTCGACCCAATGAGCAGTTCTTC. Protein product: CASYGSQGAQVRPNEQFF.

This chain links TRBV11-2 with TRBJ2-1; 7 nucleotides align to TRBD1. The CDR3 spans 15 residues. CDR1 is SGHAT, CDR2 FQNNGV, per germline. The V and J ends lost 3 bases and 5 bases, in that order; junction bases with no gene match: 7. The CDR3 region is CASSFEGGADNEQFF. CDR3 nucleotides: TGTGCCAGCAGCTTCGAAGGGGGCGCAGACAATGAGCAGTTCTTC.

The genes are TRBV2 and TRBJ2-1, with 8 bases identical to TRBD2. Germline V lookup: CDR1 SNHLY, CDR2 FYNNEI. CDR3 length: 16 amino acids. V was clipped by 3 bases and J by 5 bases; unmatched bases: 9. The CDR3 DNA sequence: TGTGCCAGCAGTGAGGGTCGGGGGGGCTTCCACAATGAGCAGTTCTTC. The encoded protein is CASSEGRGGFHNEQFF.

The CDR3 reads CSAETGLDEQFF. CDR3 nucleotides: TGCAGCGCAGAGACAGGGCTCGATGAGCAGTTCTTC. The rearrangement links TRBV29-1 to TRBJ2-1; 7 nucleotides line up with TRBD1. Germline V gives CDR1 SQVTM, CDR2 ANQGSEA. This CDR3 has 12 residues. The V segment lost 7 bases and the J segment 8 bases; nucleotides outside the gene matches: 8.

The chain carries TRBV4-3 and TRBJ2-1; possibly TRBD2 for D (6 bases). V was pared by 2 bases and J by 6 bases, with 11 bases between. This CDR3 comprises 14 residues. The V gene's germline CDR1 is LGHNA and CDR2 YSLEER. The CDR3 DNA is TGCGCCAGCAGCCAACGCGGGGTTGCCAATGAGCAGTTCTTC. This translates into CASSQRGVANEQFF.

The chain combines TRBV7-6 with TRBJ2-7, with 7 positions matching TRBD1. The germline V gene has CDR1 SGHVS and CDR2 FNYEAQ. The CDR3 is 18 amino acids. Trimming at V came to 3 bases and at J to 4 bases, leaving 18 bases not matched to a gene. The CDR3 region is CASSFTPVPGQKEYEQYF. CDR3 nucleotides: TGTGCCAGCAGCTTCACGCCTGTTCCGGGACAGAAGGAGTACGAGCAGTACTTC.

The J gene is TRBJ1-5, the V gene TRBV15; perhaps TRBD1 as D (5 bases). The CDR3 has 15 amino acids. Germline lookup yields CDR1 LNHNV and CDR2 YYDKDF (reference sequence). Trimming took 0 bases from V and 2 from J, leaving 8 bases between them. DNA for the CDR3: TGTGCCACCAGCAGAGAAAGGGGTGGCAATCAGCCCCAGCATTTT. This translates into CATSRERGGNQPQHF.